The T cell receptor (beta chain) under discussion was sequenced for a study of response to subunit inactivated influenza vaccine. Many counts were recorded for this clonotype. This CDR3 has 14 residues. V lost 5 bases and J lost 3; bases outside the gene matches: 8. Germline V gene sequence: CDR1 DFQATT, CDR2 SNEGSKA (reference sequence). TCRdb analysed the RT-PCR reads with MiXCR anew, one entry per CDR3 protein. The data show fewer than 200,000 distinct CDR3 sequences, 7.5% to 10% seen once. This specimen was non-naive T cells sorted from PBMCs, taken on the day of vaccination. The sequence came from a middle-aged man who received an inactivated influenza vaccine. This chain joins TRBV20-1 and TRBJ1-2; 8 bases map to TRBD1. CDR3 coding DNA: TGCAGTGCTTTGGGACAGGCAAAGGACTATGGCTACACCTTC. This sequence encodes CSALGQAKDYGYTF.